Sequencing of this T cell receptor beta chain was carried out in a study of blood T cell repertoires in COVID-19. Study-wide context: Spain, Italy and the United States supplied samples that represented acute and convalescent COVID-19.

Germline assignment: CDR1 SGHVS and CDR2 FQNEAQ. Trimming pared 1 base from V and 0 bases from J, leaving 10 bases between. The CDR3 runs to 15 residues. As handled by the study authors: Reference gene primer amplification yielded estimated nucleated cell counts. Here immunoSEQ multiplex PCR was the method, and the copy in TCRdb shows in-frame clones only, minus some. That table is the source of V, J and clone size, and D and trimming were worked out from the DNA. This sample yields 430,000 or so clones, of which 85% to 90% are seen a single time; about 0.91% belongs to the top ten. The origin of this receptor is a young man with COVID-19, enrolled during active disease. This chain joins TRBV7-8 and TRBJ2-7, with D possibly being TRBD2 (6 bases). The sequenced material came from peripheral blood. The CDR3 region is CASSLGGATSYEQYF. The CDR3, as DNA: TGTGCCAGCAGCTTAGGCGGGGCCACCTCCTACGAGCAGTACTTC.